Presented here are 25 T cell receptor beta chains from one specimen sequenced in a study of T-cell reconstitution after alpha-beta-depleted transplantation in children. Library preparation (for TCRbeta) was performed with unique molecular identifiers. MiXCR was run by TCRdb on the PCR reads, yielding one entry per CDR3 protein. This sample has 450,000 to 700,000 distinct CDR3 sequences; approximately 30% occur once, and the top ten carry about 35%. Sequences were derived from PBMCs, sampled before TCRalphabeta/CD19-depleted stem cell transplant. The origin of the receptors is a boy younger than two with Wiskott-Aldrich syndrome, due to receive a stem cell transplant.

This rearrangement joins TRBV4-1 to TRBJ2-1; no reliable D call. This CDR3 comprises 17 residues. From germline, CDR1 is MGHRA and CDR2 YSYEKL. Trimming shortened V by 0 bases and J by 7 bases, and 19 bases separated the two germline ends. CDR3 nucleotide sequence: TGCGCCAGCAGCCAAGATATGGGGAAATTGGGTTTGAATGAGCAGTTCTTC. Translated, it gives CASSQDMGKLGLNEQFF.

This clonotype has a single count. The rearrangement links TRBV4-2 to TRBJ2-2; a weak D match, TRBD2 (6 bases). CDR1 and CDR2 (germline): LGHNA, YNFKEQ. This CDR3 spans 16 amino acids. Between the trimmed V and J ends, which lost 1 base and 6 bases, there was a span of 15 bases. CDR3 nucleotides: TGTGCCAGCAGCCAAGGGCGGGACGTGAGGGCCGGGGAGCTGTTTTTT. Its translation is CASSQGRDVRAGELFF.

This chain uses TRBV20-1 with TRBJ2-7; TRBD2 matches at 8 bases. The CDR3 consists of 18 residues. CDR1 DFQATT and CDR2 SNEGSKA come from the germline V gene (reference sequence). The V gene end was trimmed by 3 bases and the J gene end by 5 bases; junction bases not matched to a gene: 21. The CDR3 is CSARAQAREAGVRDEQYF. In DNA form, the CDR3 reads TGCAGTGCTAGGGCTCAGGCGCGCGAAGCGGGAGTTAGGGACGAGCAGTACTTC.

CDR3 region: CASSRTSGTETQYF. CDR3 bases: TGTGCCAGCAGCCGGACTAGCGGGACAGAGACCCAGTACTTC. This rearrangement joins TRBV7-2 to TRBJ2-5, with 12 bases fitting TRBD2. CDR3 length: 14 residues. The germline V gene encodes CDR1 SGHTA and CDR2 FQGNSA. V shed 5 bases and J 4 bases; nucleotides not matched to a gene: 2.

This clonotype was observed a few times. This chain links TRBV20-1 with TRBJ2-1, with a weak D call TRBD2 (5 bases). CDR3 length: 15 residues. Germline V lookup: CDR1 DFQATT, CDR2 SNEGSKA (reference sequence). V was clipped by 6 bases and J by 0 bases, with 15 bases between them. CDR3 in amino acids: CSAAWGSASYNEQFF. CDR3 DNA: TGCAGTGCCGCTTGGGGTAGCGCCTCCTACAATGAGCAGTTCTTC.

This clonotype turned up a few times. V gene TRBV5-5 combines with J gene TRBJ1-1; D perhaps matches TRBD1 (6 bases). Germline CDR1 is SGHKS and CDR2 is YYEKEE (reference sequence). Trimming removed 1 base from V and 4 bases from J, with 11 bases in between. The CDR3 runs 14 residues. The CDR3 DNA reads TGTGCCAGCAGCTTGTTGGGGACACCCACTGAAGCTTTCTTT. This sequence encodes CASSLLGTPTEAFF.

This clonotype occurred a few times. The V and J genes are TRBV5-6 and TRBJ2-3; TRBD1 matches at 9 bases. Germline V CDR1 and CDR2: SGHDT, YYEEEE. The CDR3 length is 16 residues. V dropped 4 bases and J dropped 3; count of bases not matched to a gene: 9. The CDR3 coding sequence is TGTGCCAGCAGCCGAGGACAGGGGAGGGTGACAGATACGCAGTATTTT. It encodes CASSRGQGRVTDTQYF.

This clonotype was recorded a few times. The chain combines TRBV20-1 with TRBJ2-7; D not resolved. V lost 5 bases, J lost 0 bases, and 14 bases lay in between. This CDR3 spans 14 amino acids. CDR1 and CDR2 from the germline V gene are DFQATT and SNEGSKA (reference sequence). Written as DNA, the CDR3 is TGCAGTGCTTTAACTCCGAAAAGCTCCTACGAGCAGTACTTC. It is translated as CSALTPKSSYEQYF.

The rearrangement uses TRBV20-1 and TRBJ2-7; the D is unclear. Trimming took 6 bases from V and 5 from J, leaving 23 bases between them. The germline V gene encodes CDR1 DFQATT and CDR2 SNEGSKA (reference sequence). The CDR3 runs to 15 residues. The CDR3 region is CSATAYGRVGNEQYF. In DNA, the CDR3 is TGCAGTGCAACGGCCTATGGGCGAGTTGGGAACGAGCAGTACTTC.

There are a few counts of this clonotype. This rearrangement joins TRBV2 to TRBJ2-7; the match to TRBD2 covers 12 bases. The V gene's germline CDR1 is SNHLY and CDR2 FYNNEI. V shed 4 bases, J shed 4 bases, and the junction held 2 bases outside the gene matches. CDR3 length equals 14 residues. The CDR3 here is CASSALAGGYEQYF. The CDR3 bases are TGTGCCAGCAGTGCACTAGCGGGAGGTTACGAGCAGTACTTC.

This chain links TRBV5-1 with TRBJ2-1; 12 nucleotides agree with TRBD2. The CDR3 covers 18 residues. Germline V gives CDR1 SGHRS, CDR2 YFSETQ. The trim removed 4 bases at V and 0 bases at J, leaving 8 bases unmatched. CDR3 protein: CASSGGLAGPSSYNEQFF. In nucleotides, the CDR3 is TGCGCCAGCAGCGGGGGACTAGCGGGCCCGAGCTCCTACAATGAGCAGTTCTTC.

The chain has TRBV6-2 or TRBV6-3 and TRBJ2-2; D could derive from TRBD1 or TRBD2 (5 bases each). Germline values: CDR1 MNHEY, CDR2 SVGEGT. The germline V and J ends were trimmed by 8 bases and 4 bases, with 14 bases remaining between them. The CDR3 has 14 residues. DNA of the CDR3: TGTGCCAGCGGGCCGGGGACGGTCACCGGGGAGCTGTTTTTT. Its translation: CASGPGTVTGELFF.

This clonotype has more than one count but fewer than ten. The DNA for the CDR3 is TGTGCCAGCAGCTTCGGGGAGGCCGATGACTACGAGCAGTACTTC. Translating it yields CASSFGEADDYEQYF. The chain joins TRBV7-6 to TRBJ2-7; TRBD2 might be the D (6 bases). CDR3 length equals 15 residues. Germline CDR1 is SGHVS and CDR2 is FNYEAQ. The ends were cut back, 3 bases at V and 3 bases at J, with 15 bases in the middle.

This chain connects TRBV7-8 to TRBJ2-1; possible D gene TRBD2, 6 bases. Germline-derived CDR1 and CDR2 are SGHVS and FQNEAQ. Deletions cut 1 base from V and 10 bases from J, with 23 bases between. There are 17 residues in the CDR3. The CDR3 nucleotides read TGTGCCAGCAGCTTAGGTTTTTATTTGGCTAGCGCGGTCGAGCAGTTCTTC. As protein: CASSLGFYLASAVEQFF.

V gene TRBV30 combines with J gene TRBJ2-1; no definite D call. The ends were cut back, 2 bases at V and 4 bases at J, with 9 bases in the middle. Germline-derived CDR1 and CDR2 are GTSNPN and SVGIG (reference sequence). The CDR3 runs to 13 residues. The CDR3 nucleotides read TGTGCCTGGAGTATCGGGCTTTACAATGAGCAGTTCTTC. Protein product: CAWSIGLYNEQFF. The whole variable domain, filled in from reference TRBV30 and TRBJ2-1, reads SQTIHQWPATLVQPVGSPLSLECTVEGTSNPNLYWYRQAAGRGLQLLFYSVGIGQISSEVPQNLSASRPQDRQFILSSKKLLLSDSGFYLCAWSIGLYNEQFFGPGTRLTVL.

This chain connects TRBV7-2 to TRBJ2-1; the match to TRBD2 covers 7 bases. The CDR3 consists of 15 residues. After removal of 3 bases from V and 7 bases from J, the junction contained 9 bases not matched to a gene. CDR1 and CDR2 (germline): SGHTA, FQGNSA. The CDR3 region has the DNA TGTGCCAGCAGCTTTTCTAGCGGACTCAGTAATGAGCAGTTCTTC. The encoded protein is CASSFSSGLSNEQFF.

The rearrangement joins TRBV5-1 to TRBJ2-1; TRBD2 aligns across 10 bases. V lost 4 bases to trimming and J lost 9 bases; unmatched junction nucleotides: 10. This CDR3 is built from 15 residues. CDR1 is SGHRS, CDR2 YFSETQ, per germline. DNA for the CDR3: TGCGCCAGCAGCGTACCTAGCGGGGGTCATCCTGAGCAGTTCTTC. It is translated as CASSVPSGGHPEQFF.

This chain connects TRBV3-1 to TRBJ1-4; a possible D gene is TRBD1 (6 bases). Trimming took 3 bases from V and 0 from J, leaving 11 bases between them. The CDR3 is 16 residues long. Germline assignment: CDR1 LGHDT and CDR2 YNNKEL (reference sequence). In nucleotides, the CDR3 is TGTGCCAGCAGCCAGTACAGGGCACCAACTAATGAAAAACTGTTTTTT. Translating it yields CASSQYRAPTNEKLFF.

CDR3 in amino acids: CASSYLDRGSQPQHF. CDR3 nucleotide sequence: TGTGCCAGCAGTTATCTAGACAGGGGGAGCCAGCCCCAGCATTTT. The chain links TRBV6-5 to TRBJ1-5; TRBD1 agrees at 9 bases. CDR1 is MNHEY, CDR2 SVGAGI, per germline. This CDR3 is 15 amino acids long. Trimming removed 3 bases from V and 7 bases from J; junction bases left unmatched: 7.

This clonotype turned up a few times. The rearrangement links TRBV6-1 to TRBJ2-7; 7 positions match TRBD2. This CDR3 has 14 residues. Germline V gene sequence: CDR1 MNHNS, CDR2 SASEGT. V was pared by 3 bases and J by 5 bases, with 7 bases of the junction left unmatched. Here the CDR3 reads CASSEPGLIDEQYF. In DNA form, the CDR3 reads TGTGCCAGCAGTGAGCCGGGACTAATAGACGAGCAGTACTTC.

CDR3 loop: CASSLGLTSGRDEQFF. CDR3 coding DNA: TGTGCCAGCAGCTTAGGCCTGACTAGCGGGAGAGATGAGCAGTTCTTC. V usage is TRBV13 and J usage is TRBJ2-1; TRBD2 agrees at 12 bases. From germline, CDR1 is PRHDT and CDR2 FYEKMQ (reference sequence). Trimming at V came to 0 bases and at J to 8 bases, leaving 5 bases not matched to a gene. The CDR3 covers 16 residues.

This clonotype was detected ten times or more. The chain uses TRBV7-3 and TRBJ2-1, with 8 bases aligning to TRBD2. Germline V gene data show CDR1 as SGHTA and CDR2 as FQGTGA. Unmatched junction bases numbered 8, after V lost 6 bases and J lost 10 bases. The CDR3 length is 13 residues. The CDR3 nucleotides read TGTGCCAGCAGGGCCGGACTAGCCGGGGAGCAGTTCTTC. It codes for CASRAGLAGEQFF.

The rearrangement uses TRBV28 and TRBJ1-5; tentative D call: TRBD1 (5 bases). Trimming pared 3 bases from V and 2 bases from J, leaving 14 bases between. CDR3 length: 16 residues. The germline V gene has CDR1 MDHEN and CDR2 SYDVKM. In DNA form, the CDR3 reads TGTGCCAGCAGTTTTTGGGGGGGGGAAGGCAATCAGCCCCAGCATTTT. This gives the protein CASSFWGGEGNQPQHF.

V gene TRBV5-5 combines with J gene TRBJ2-7; 9 positions agree with TRBD2. J lost 2 bases, V lost 5 bases, and 8 bases had no gene match. Germline CDR1 reads SGHKS; CDR2 reads YYEKEE (reference sequence). The CDR3 loop spans 15 amino acids. The CDR3 sequence: CASRSEWTSAYEQYF. DNA for the CDR3: TGTGCCAGCAGATCGGAGTGGACTAGCGCCTACGAGCAGTACTTC. The whole variable domain, remainder taken from reference TRBV5-5 and TRBJ2-7, is DAGVTQSPTHLIKTRGQQVTLRCSPISGHKSVSWYQQVLGQGPQFIFQYYEKEERGRGNFPDRFSARQFPNYSSELNVNALLLGDSALYLCASRSEWTSAYEQYFGPGTRLTVT.

The rearrangement links TRBV6-1 to TRBJ1-1; 11 bases agree with TRBD1. Germline CDR1 is MNHNS and CDR2 is SASEGT. This CDR3 region has 17 residues. The V and J ends lost 5 bases and 5 bases, in that order; junction bases with no gene match: 13. CDR3 region: CASSRRFGDRGRTEAFF. The CDR3 bases are TGTGCCAGCAGTCGAAGATTCGGGGACAGGGGGAGAACTGAAGCTTTCTTT.